This T cell receptor beta chain was retrieved from a study of beta chain features in type 1 diabetes. Expressed TCRB transcripts got sequenced, as all isolated RNA was reverse transcribed. Method: immunoSEQ multiplex PCR; TCRdb's copy keeps in-frame clones and lacks some. In the table there are 280,000 or so clones, roughly 15% of which are singletons. General study points: PCR might favor shorter templates, equally in patients and controls. Significant though moderate, a shortening of TCRB CDR3s appeared in all four CD4+ subsets of Type 1 diabetes patients. Researchers reported that naive, central memory and Treg TCRB repertoires appeared more similar in patients than in healthy donors.

Germline CDR1 reads SQVTM; CDR2 reads ANQGSEA. V was clipped by 6 bases and J by 2 bases, with 21 bases between them. The CDR3 is made up of 16 amino acids. A note on this clone: Its specificity is unknown.

V usage is TRBV29-1 and J usage is TRBJ2-3, with unresolved D. The specimen sequenced was naive CD4+ T cells from blood. This clonotype was obtained from a man between 18 and 35 years old with type 1 diabetes. The CDR3 DNA reads as TGCAGCGTGGTCCCTGCAGGAACCTTTTCCACAGATACGCAGTATTTT. Translation gives CSVVPAGTFSTDTQYF.